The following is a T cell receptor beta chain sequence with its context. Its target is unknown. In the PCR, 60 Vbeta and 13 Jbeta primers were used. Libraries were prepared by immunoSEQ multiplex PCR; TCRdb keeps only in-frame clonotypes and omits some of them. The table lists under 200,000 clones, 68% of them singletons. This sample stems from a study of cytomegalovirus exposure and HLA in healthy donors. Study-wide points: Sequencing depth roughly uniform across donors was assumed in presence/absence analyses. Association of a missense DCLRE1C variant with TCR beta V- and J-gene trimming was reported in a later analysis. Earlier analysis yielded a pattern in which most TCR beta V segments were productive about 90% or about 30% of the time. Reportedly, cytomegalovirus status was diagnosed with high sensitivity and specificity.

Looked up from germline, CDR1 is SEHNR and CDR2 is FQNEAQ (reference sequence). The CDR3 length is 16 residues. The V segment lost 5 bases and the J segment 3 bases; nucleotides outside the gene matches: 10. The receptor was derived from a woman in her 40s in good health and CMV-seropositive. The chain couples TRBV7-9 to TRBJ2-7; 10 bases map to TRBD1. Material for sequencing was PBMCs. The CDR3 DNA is TGTGCCAGCAGCAACCCCGACAGGGGGCTTGACTACGAGCAGTACTTC. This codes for CASSNPDRGLDYEQYF.